A single sample gave rise to the 5 T cell receptor beta chains below, sequenced in a study of T cell repertoires in cytomegalovirus infection (dated by TCRdb to about 2019). Read against the paper, the sample's treatment or condition label means: in vitro stimulation with specific CMV peptide epitopes to enrich CMV-specific T cells. For sequencing, an Illumina HiSeq 1500 was employed. Through fastp at Q25 and MiXCR, TCRdb rebuilt clones from the public reads, retaining in-frame beta chains. Here each entry gathers all rows of one CDR3 protein and keeps the most common genes and DNA. Within this sample are approximately 770,000 distinct CDR3 sequences, with roughly 29% of them counted one time only. 10% to 15% of the sample belongs to the ten largest clones. Their antigens remain unidentified. Sequenced here: cultured CD8+ T cells from PBMCs, sampled from culture after CMV antigen stimulation. The origin of the receptors is a human donor in good health (CMV status not recorded). Some clones in this sample may be carry-over from other donors' samples.

In its sample, this clonotype was seen a few times. V usage is TRBV27 and J usage is TRBJ1-1, with D uncertain. Between the trimmed V and J ends, which lost 5 bases and 1 base, there was a span of 20 bases. The CDR3 runs 17 residues. CDR1 is MNHEY, CDR2 SMNVEV, per germline (reference sequence). In DNA form, the CDR3 reads TGTGCCAGCAGTCCTCGCAGGCCTACCAACTCGAACACTGAAGCTTTCTTT. This sequence encodes CASSPRRPTNSNTEAFF.

The chain combines TRBV6-6 with TRBJ1-1; no clear D gene. Germline assignment: CDR1 MNHNY and CDR2 SVGAGI (reference sequence). This CDR3 region has 13 residues. The germline V and J ends were trimmed by 7 bases and 4 bases, with 13 bases remaining between them. The CDR3 sequence: CASKVGEGTEAFF. CDR3 sequence (DNA): TGTGCCAGCAAGGTCGGGGAAGGCACTGAAGCTTTCTTT.

CDR3 nucleotide sequence: TGTGCCAGTAGCCGGCGGGGACAGGGGGGCACTGAAGCTTTCTTT. Encoded protein: CASSRRGQGGTEAFF. The chain combines TRBV19 with TRBJ1-1; 11 bases agree with TRBD1. V lost 6 bases to trimming and J lost 4 bases; unmatched junction nucleotides: 7. Germline V gives CDR1 LNHDA, CDR2 SQIVND (reference sequence). CDR3 size: 15 residues.

The chain uses TRBV7-6 and TRBJ2-5; D assignment may be TRBD1 or TRBD2 (6 bases each). This CDR3 is 15 amino acids long. Looked up from germline, CDR1 is SGHVS and CDR2 is FNYEAQ. V was cut by 6 bases and J by 5 bases, with 19 bases left in between. Written as DNA, the CDR3 is TGTGCCAGCAGATCCTCTTTCGGGGGCGATGAGACCCAGTACTTC. Translated: CASRSSFGGDETQYF.

The chain combines TRBV10-3 with TRBJ2-7, with D possibly TRBD1 on 6 matching bases. This CDR3 comprises 15 residues. Germline V lookup: CDR1 ENHRY, CDR2 SYGVKD. V lost 11 bases and J lost 3, with 23 bases in between. CDR3 coding DNA: TGTGCCGTCAAGGGTTCCAGGGGTATTTTCTACGAGCAGTACTTC. Residues: CAVKGSRGIFYEQYF.